One sample yielded the 8 T cell receptor beta chains listed below, sequenced in a study of patients and donors after allogeneic stem cell transplantation. A single record per CDR3 protein comes from TCRdb applying MiXCR to the RT-PCR reads. The sample has roughly 880,000 distinct CDR3 sequences, approximately 19% seen once. Sequencing input: blood, either unsorted or a sorted T cell fraction (not recorded which). The origin of the receptors is a human donor who was either an allogeneic HSCT recipient or a stem cell or donor lymphocyte infusion donor (not recorded which). It is not recorded whose cells these are; they may come from a transplant donor.

The V gene is TRBV12-3 or TRBV12-4, the J gene TRBJ2-5; 11 nucleotides line up with TRBD2. The J segment lost 4 bases and the V segment lost 6 bases, leaving 10 bases of the junction unmatched. CDR3 length: 16 amino acids. DNA of the CDR3: TGTGCCAGCAGCCCAGAACTAGCGGGAGTTTCAGAGACCCAGTACTTC. It yields the protein CASSPELAGVSETQYF.

This chain joins TRBV2 and TRBJ2-1; D is perhaps TRBD2 (5 bases). V was shortened by 7 bases and J by 6 bases, with 13 bases between the two germline ends. The CDR3 has 13 residues. CDR1 and CDR2 from the germline V gene are SNHLY and FYNNEI. As DNA, the CDR3 is TGTGCCAGCAACGGAGTAAGCGGCAATGAGCAGTTCTTC. Translated, it gives CASNGVSGNEQFF.

The chain carries TRBV12-3 or TRBV12-4 and TRBJ1-1, with 8 positions matching TRBD1. This CDR3 region has 14 residues. V dropped 5 bases and J dropped 7; count of bases not matched to a gene: 9. The CDR3 region has the DNA TGTGCCAGCAGTCCGTCCCGGGACAGGAATGAAGCTTTCTTT. Translating gives CASSPSRDRNEAFF.

This clonotype was seen repeatedly, ten times or more. This rearrangement joins TRBV29-1 to TRBJ2-1; D is possibly TRBD1 (8 bases). CDR3 length: 16 amino acids. With 4 bases removed from V and 8 bases from J, the gap between germline ends came to 24 bases. Germline V gene data show CDR1 as SQVTM and CDR2 as ANQGSEA. CDR3 sequence (DNA): TGCAGCGTTGGGGGAGGAGCGGGACAGGCTCGGGATGAGCAGTTCTTC. This encodes CSVGGGAGQARDEQFF.

This clonotype was observed a few times. The chain combines TRBV7-2 with TRBJ2-6, with 7 bases that match TRBD1. Per germline, CDR1 SGHTA and CDR2 FQGNSA. Trimming cost V 6 bases and J 7 bases; bases outside gene matches: 9. The CDR3 is 15 amino acids. In nucleotides, the CDR3 is TGTGCCAGCAGACCTAGACAGGGAATTGCCAACGTCCTGACTTTC. Protein product: CASRPRQGIANVLTF. Variable domain in full (rest from reference TRBV7-2 and TRBJ2-6): GAGVSQSPSNKVTEKGKDVELRCDPISGHTALYWYRQSLGQGLEFLIYFQGNSAPDKSGLPSDRFSAERTGGSVSTLTIQRTQQEDSAVYLCASRPRQGIANVLTFGAGSRLTVL.

This clonotype was seen a single time. The chain employs TRBV18 and TRBJ2-7, with D possibly being TRBD2 (5 bases). Germline assignment: CDR1 KGHSH and CDR2 LQKENI. This CDR3 comprises 13 residues. V was clipped by 1 base and J by 4 bases, with 8 bases between them. Here the CDR3 reads CASSPLAPYEQYF. CDR3 coding DNA: TGTGCCAGCTCACCACTAGCGCCGTACGAGCAGTACTTC.

In its sample, this clonotype was seen many times. This chain links TRBV5-1 with TRBJ2-2; TRBD1 matches at 10 bases. CDR3 length equals 15 residues. The germline V gene encodes CDR1 SGHRS and CDR2 YFSETQ. Trimming at V came to 7 bases and at J to 1 base, leaving 4 bases not matched to a gene. The CDR3 DNA follows: TGCGCCAGCGAGGGACAGGGGAGGAACACCGGGGAGCTGTTTTTT. Its protein is CASEGQGRNTGELFF. The full variable domain, rest sourced from reference TRBV5-1 and TRBJ2-2, is KAGVTQTPRYLIKTRGQQVTLSCSPISGHRSVSWYQQTPGQGLQFLFEYFSETQRNKGNFPGRFSGRQFSNSRSEMNVSTLELGDSALYLCASEGQGRNTGELFFGEGSRLTVL.

The table lists this clonotype with a few counts. This chain connects TRBV12-3 or TRBV12-4 to TRBJ2-3; 10 bases are shared with TRBD2. The trim removed 6 bases at V and 2 bases at J, leaving 2 bases unmatched. This CDR3 is 14 amino acids long. The CDR3 spells CASRTSGITDTQYF. In DNA form, the CDR3 reads TGTGCCAGCAGAACTAGCGGGATCACAGATACGCAGTATTTT.